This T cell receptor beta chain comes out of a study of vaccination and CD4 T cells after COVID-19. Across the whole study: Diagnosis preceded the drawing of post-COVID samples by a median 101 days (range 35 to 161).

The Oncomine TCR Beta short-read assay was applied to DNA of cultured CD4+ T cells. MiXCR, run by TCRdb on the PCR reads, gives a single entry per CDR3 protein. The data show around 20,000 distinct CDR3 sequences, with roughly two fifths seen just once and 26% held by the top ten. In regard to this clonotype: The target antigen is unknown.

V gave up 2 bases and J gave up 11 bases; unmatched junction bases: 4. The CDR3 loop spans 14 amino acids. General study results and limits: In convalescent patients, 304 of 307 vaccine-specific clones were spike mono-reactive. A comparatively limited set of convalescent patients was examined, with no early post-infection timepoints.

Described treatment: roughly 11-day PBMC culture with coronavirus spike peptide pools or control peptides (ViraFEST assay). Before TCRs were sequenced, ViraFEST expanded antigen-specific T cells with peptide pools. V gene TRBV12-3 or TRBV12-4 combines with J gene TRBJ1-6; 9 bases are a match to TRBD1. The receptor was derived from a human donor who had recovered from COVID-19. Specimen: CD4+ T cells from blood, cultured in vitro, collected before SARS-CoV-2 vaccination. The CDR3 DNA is TGTGCCAGCAGTTTATTGACAGGGGGAACACCCCTCCACTTT. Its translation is CASSLLTGGTPLHF.